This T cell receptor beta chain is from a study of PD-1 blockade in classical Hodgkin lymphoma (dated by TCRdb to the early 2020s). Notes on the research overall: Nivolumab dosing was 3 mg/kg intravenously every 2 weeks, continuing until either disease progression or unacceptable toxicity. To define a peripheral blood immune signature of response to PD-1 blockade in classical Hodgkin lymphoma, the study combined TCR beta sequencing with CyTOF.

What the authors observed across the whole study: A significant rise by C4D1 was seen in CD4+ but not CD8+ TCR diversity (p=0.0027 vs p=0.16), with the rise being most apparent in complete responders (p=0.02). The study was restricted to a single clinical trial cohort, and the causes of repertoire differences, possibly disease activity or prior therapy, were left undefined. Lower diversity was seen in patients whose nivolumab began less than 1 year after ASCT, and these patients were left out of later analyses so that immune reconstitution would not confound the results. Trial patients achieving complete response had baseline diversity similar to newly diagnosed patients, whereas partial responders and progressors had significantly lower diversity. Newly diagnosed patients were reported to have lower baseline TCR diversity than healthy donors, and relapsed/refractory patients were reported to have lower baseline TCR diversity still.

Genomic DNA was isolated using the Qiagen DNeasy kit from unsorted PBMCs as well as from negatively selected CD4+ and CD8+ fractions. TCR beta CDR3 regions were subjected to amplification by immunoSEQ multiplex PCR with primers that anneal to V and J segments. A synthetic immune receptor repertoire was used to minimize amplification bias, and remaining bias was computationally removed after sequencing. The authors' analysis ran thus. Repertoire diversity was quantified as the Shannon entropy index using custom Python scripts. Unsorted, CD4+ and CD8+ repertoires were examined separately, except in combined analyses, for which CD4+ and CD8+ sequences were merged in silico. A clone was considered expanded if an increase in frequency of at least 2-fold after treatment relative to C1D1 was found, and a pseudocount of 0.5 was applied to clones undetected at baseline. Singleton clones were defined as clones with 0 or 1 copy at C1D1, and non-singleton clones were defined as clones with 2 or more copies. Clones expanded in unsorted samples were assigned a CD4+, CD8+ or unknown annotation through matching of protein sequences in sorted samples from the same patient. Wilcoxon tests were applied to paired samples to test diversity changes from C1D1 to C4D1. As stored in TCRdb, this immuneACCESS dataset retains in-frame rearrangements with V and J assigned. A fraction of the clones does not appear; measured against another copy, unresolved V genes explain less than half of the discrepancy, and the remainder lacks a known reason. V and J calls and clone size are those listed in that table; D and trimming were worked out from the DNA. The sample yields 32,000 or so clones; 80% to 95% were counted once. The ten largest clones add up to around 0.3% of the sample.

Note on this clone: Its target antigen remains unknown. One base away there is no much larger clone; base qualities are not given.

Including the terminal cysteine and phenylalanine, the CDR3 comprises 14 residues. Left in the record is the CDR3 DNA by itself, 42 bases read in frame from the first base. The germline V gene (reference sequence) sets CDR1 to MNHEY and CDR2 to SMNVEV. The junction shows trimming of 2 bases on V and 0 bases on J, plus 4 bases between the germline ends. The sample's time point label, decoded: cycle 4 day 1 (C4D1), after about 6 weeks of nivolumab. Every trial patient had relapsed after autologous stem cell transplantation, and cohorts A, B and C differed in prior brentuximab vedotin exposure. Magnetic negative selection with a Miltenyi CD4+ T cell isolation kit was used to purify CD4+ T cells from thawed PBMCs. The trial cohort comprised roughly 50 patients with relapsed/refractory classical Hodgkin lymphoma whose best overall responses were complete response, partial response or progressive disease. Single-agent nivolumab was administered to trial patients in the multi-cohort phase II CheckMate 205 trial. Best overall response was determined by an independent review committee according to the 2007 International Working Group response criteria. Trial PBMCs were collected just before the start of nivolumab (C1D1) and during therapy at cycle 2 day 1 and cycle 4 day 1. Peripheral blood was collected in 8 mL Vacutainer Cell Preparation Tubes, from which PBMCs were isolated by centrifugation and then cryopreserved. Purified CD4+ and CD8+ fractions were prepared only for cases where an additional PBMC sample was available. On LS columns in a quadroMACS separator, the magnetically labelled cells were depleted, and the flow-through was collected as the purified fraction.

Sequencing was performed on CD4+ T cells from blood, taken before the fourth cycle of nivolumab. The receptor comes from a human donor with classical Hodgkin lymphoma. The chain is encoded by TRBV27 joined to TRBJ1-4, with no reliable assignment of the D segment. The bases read TGTGCCAGCAGTTTAACCTCAACTAATGAAAAACTGTTTTTT. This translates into CASSLTSTNEKLFF.